Here is one T cell receptor beta chain with its context. Its antigen is not known. Resections took place in Japan or China from about 2013 to 2017. Premalignant or tumor cells were enriched by macro-dissection after pathologic assessment. J was trimmed by 6 bases and V by 3 bases; bases with no gene match: 4. This CDR3 contains 15 residues. Per germline, CDR1 SGHRS and CDR2 YFSETQ. This sample was included in a study of immune evolution from preneoplasia to lung adenocarcinoma. Findings of the study overall: Highest clonality occurred in KRAS-mutant, not EGFR-mutant or double wild-type, nodules. Normal lung had the highest top T cell clone frequencies.

Libraries were prepared by immunoSEQ multiplex PCR; TCRdb keeps only in-frame clonotypes and omits some of them. This table has thousands of clones, roughly 84% appearing once. The sample was FFPE lung adenocarcinoma in situ tissue. This clonotype was obtained from a person aged 55-80 years with lung adenocarcinoma. The rearrangement joins TRBV5-1 to TRBJ2-1; 12 nucleotides agree with TRBD2. DNA for the CDR3: TGCGCCAGCAGCTGGACTAGCGGGATCCCCAATGAGCAGTTCTTC. Its translation: CASSWTSGIPNEQFF.